A single sample gave rise to the 15 T cell receptor beta chains below, sequenced in a study of graft-versus-host responses after intestinal transplantation. The repertoire was sequenced with immunoSEQ multiplex PCR; TCRdb's copy has only in-frame clones and lacks some. There are approximately 99,000 clones in the sample; around 91% occur only once, and roughly 0.2% lies in the top ten. These TCRs are of unknown antigen specificity. The material was unstimulated CD4+ T cells sorted from spleen or lymph node cells, obtained before transplant. The receptors derive from a human donor who was the organ donor for an intestinal transplant.

The rearrangement links TRBV28 to TRBJ1-2; no firm D call. Germline-derived CDR1 and CDR2 are MDHEN and SYDVKM. V shed 6 bases and J shed 7 bases, with 9 bases lying between them. The CDR3 has 11 residues. The CDR3 spells CASSPTRGYTF. The CDR3 DNA follows: TGTGCCAGCAGCCCTACCCGTGGCTACACCTTC.

CDR3 DNA: TGCGCCAGCAGACATGCAGGGAACACCGGGGAGCTGTTTTTT. It translates to CASRHAGNTGELFF. This chain joins TRBV5-1 and TRBJ2-2; D not resolved. Trimming cost V 5 bases and J 1 base, with 9 bases left between them. CDR3 length equals 14 residues. Germline CDR1 and CDR2: SGHRS and YFSETQ.

The chain couples TRBV6-5 to TRBJ1-5; the D gene is possibly TRBD1 (6 bases). V gave up 4 bases and J gave up 11 bases, with 18 bases separating them. This CDR3 is 14 amino acids long. CDR1 and CDR2 from the germline V gene are MNHEY and SVGAGI. The CDR3 DNA reads as TGTGCCAGCAGTTTGGACAGTTCTATCCGGTCCCAGCATTTT. Translation: CASSLDSSIRSQHF.

V and J are TRBV27 and TRBJ1-2; TRBD1 is a possible D gene (5 bases). Trimming took 4 bases from V and 8 from J, leaving 17 bases between them. Germline V gene lookup returns CDR1 MNHEY and CDR2 SMNVEV (reference sequence). The CDR3 runs to 14 residues. The CDR3 bases are TGTGCCAGCAGTTCCCCGCCTAGGGGAATCGGCTACACCTTC. Residues: CASSSPPRGIGYTF.

J is TRBJ2-5 and V is TRBV4-2; TRBD2 aligns across 11 bases. The germline CDR1 and CDR2 sequences are LGHNA and YNFKEQ. The V segment lost 0 bases and the J segment 4 bases; nucleotides outside the gene matches: 7. The length of the CDR3 is 17 residues. CDR3 in amino acids: CASSQDIAGGPGETQYF. CDR3 DNA: TGTGCCAGCAGCCAAGATATAGCGGGGGGGCCGGGAGAGACCCAGTACTTC.

V is TRBV7-3 and J is TRBJ2-2, with D possibly matching TRBD1 (5 bases). V was pared by 6 bases and J by 1 base, with 9 bases between. This CDR3 spans 14 amino acids. The germline CDR1 and CDR2 sequences are SGHTA and FQGTGA. CDR3 residues: CASRSGLNTGELFF. DNA of the CDR3: TGTGCCAGCAGATCAGGGCTGAACACCGGGGAGCTGTTTTTT.

This chain links TRBV9 with TRBJ2-7, with TRBD2 matching over 7 bases. V lost 4 bases and J lost 0; bases outside the gene matches: 7. The CDR3 spans 15 residues. CDR1 is SGDLS, CDR2 YYNGEE, per germline. The CDR3 region has the DNA TGTGCCAGCAGCCCCGGACTAGGGCCCTCCTACGAGCAGTACTTC. Translation gives CASSPGLGPSYEQYF.

This clone occurred once. The chain has TRBV4-1 and TRBJ1-2, with TRBD1 matching over 8 bases. The CDR3 loop spans 17 amino acids. CDR1 is MGHRA, CDR2 YSYEKL, per germline. With V trimmed by 0 bases and J by 1 base, 7 bases remained unmatched. This CDR3 reads CASSQDPTGANNYGYTF. In DNA form, the CDR3 reads TGCGCCAGCAGCCAAGACCCGACAGGGGCTAATAACTATGGCTACACCTTC.

J is TRBJ2-3 and V is TRBV11-2; D might be TRBD1 (5 bases). The CDR3 is 15 residues long. Per the germline V gene, CDR1 is SGHAT and CDR2 is FQNNGV. V lost 5 bases and J 8 bases, leaving 20 bases between the germline ends. The CDR3 loop is CASSQLPGPQGTQYF. Written as DNA, the CDR3 is TGTGCCAGCAGCCAATTGCCCGGACCTCAGGGTACGCAGTATTTT.

The chain combines TRBV19 with TRBJ1-6, with a weak D call TRBD1 (6 bases). CDR3 length: 14 residues. Germline V gene lookup returns CDR1 LNHDA and CDR2 SQIVND (reference sequence). V lost 10 bases, J lost 10 bases, and 20 bases lay in between. The CDR3 sequence: CAISEAGVRSPLHF. The CDR3 DNA reads as TGTGCCATCTCAGAAGCAGGGGTGCGGTCACCCCTCCACTTT.

With respect to this clone: An end of the junction differs from the germline gene, which may be a read error. Other DNA sequences in this specimen translate into the identical CDR3. The CDR3 loop reads CASSFQGTTGELFF. For the CDR3, the DNA is TGCGCCAGCAGCTTTCAGGGGACCACCGGGGAACTGTTTTTT. The J gene is TRBJ2-2, the V gene TRBV5-1; D may be TRBD1 (6 bases). CDR1 and CDR2 (germline): SGHRS, YFSETQ. The CDR3 spans 14 residues.

This clone has just a few counts. V and J are TRBV10-3 and TRBJ1-1, with D hard to call. The V and J ends lost 10 bases and 4 bases respectively, with 16 bases between them. The CDR3 loop spans 13 amino acids. The V gene's germline CDR1 is ENHRY and CDR2 SYGVKD. CDR3 residues: CATGRGEVTEAFF. As DNA, the CDR3 is TGTGCCACCGGGCGCGGGGAGGTCACTGAAGCTTTCTTT.

CDR3 in amino acids: CASPKPGSYGYTF. The CDR3 DNA follows: TGTGCCAGCCCGAAACCGGGTAGTTATGGCTACACCTTC. This chain connects TRBV2 to TRBJ1-2, with unresolved D. This CDR3 is built from 13 residues. V was clipped by 8 bases and J by 5 bases, with 15 bases between them. CDR1 is SNHLY and CDR2 is FYNNEI in the germline V gene.

The V and J genes are TRBV30 and TRBJ2-1; D may be TRBD2 (5 bases). Germline V gene lookup returns CDR1 GTSNPN and CDR2 SVGIG (reference sequence). The CDR3 sequence is 14 residues long. V was clipped by 2 bases and J by 0 bases, with 8 bases between them. This CDR3 is CAWSWRSSYNEQFF. CDR3 nucleotide sequence: TGTGCCTGGAGTTGGAGGAGCTCCTACAATGAGCAGTTCTTC. Full variable domain (missing parts from reference TRBV30 and TRBJ2-1): SQTIHQWPATLVQPVGSPLSLECTVEGTSNPNLYWYRQAAGRGLQLLFYSVGIGQISSEVPQNLSASRPQDRQFILSSKKLLLSDSGFYLCAWSWRSSYNEQFFGPGTRLTVL.

The chain combines TRBV9 with TRBJ2-7, with D tentatively TRBD1 (6 bases). Trimming left V 3 bases short and J 3 bases short, with 13 bases between. This CDR3 has 14 residues. In germline, CDR1 is SGDLS, CDR2 YYNGEE. Here the CDR3 reads CASSASWDNYEQYF. CDR3 nucleotide sequence: TGTGCCAGCAGCGCATCCTGGGACAACTACGAGCAGTACTTC.